These 9 T cell receptor beta chains came from one sample sequenced in a study of T cell changes during pregnancy in multiple sclerosis. The method was immunoSEQ multiplex PCR; TCRdb's version includes in-frame clones alone and lacks a portion of them. Of about 83,000 clones in the sample, over 80% were seen once. Sequenced here: PBMCs, sampled in the first trimester of pregnancy. These receptors were collected from a female donor in good health, serving as a control in a pregnancy study. Some clones in this sample may be carry-over from other donors' samples.

This chain links TRBV7-3 with TRBJ2-5; D perhaps matches TRBD2 (6 bases). The length of the CDR3 is 13 residues. Trimming removed 6 bases from V and 3 bases from J, with 11 bases in between. CDR1 SGHTA and CDR2 FQGTGA come from the germline V gene. This CDR3 is CASRPPGEETQYF. CDR3 nucleotides: TGTGCCAGCAGACCCCCGGGGGAAGAGACCCAGTACTTC.

The J gene is TRBJ2-1, the V gene TRBV15; 8 bases are shared with TRBD2. CDR3 length: 16 amino acids. The V gene end was trimmed by 1 base and the J gene end by 5 bases; junction bases not matched to a gene: 7. Germline loops: CDR1 LNHNV, CDR2 YYDKDF (reference sequence). The CDR3 DNA reads TGTGCCACCAGCAGAGCGAGGACTAGCCGAGACAATGAGCAGTTCTTC. Residues: CATSRARTSRDNEQFF.

This chain links TRBV10-3 with TRBJ2-5; maybe TRBD2 (5 bases). V gave up 4 bases and J gave up 2 bases, with 8 bases separating them. This CDR3 region has 13 residues. The germline gives CDR1 ENHRY, CDR2 SYGVKD. CDR3 in amino acids: CAISVGDQETQYF. The CDR3 DNA sequence: TGTGCCATCAGTGTCGGGGATCAAGAGACCCAGTACTTC.

The gene calls are TRBV7-3 and TRBJ2-1; D is perhaps TRBD1 (7 bases). Germline V gives CDR1 SGHTA, CDR2 FQGTGA. The CDR3 runs to 17 residues. V lost 4 bases to trimming and J lost 4 bases, with 20 bases between them. CDR3 in amino acids: CASSSHWGDREYNEQFF. In nucleotides, the CDR3 is TGTGCCAGCAGCTCCCATTGGGGGGACAGAGAGTACAATGAGCAGTTCTTC.

This chain uses TRBV27 with TRBJ2-3; TRBD2 aligns across 8 bases. Germline-derived CDR1 and CDR2 are MNHEY and SMNVEV (reference sequence). J lost 2 bases, V lost 5 bases, and 12 bases had no gene match. The CDR3 has 17 amino acids. The chain's CDR3 is CASSLTSETYITDTQYF. The CDR3 DNA is TGTGCCAGCAGTCTGACTAGCGAAACTTACATCACAGATACGCAGTATTTT.

The gene calls are TRBV5-4 and TRBJ2-3, with D unclear. Trimming left V 1 base short and J 2 bases short, with 8 bases between. Germline V lookup: CDR1 SGHNT, CDR2 YYREEE (reference sequence). The CDR3 covers 14 residues. CDR3 bases: TGTGCCAGCAGCTTGAGTCAGGACACAGATACGCAGTATTTT. Translated: CASSLSQDTDTQYF.

The rearrangement uses TRBV6-5 and TRBJ1-1; D may be TRBD1 (5 bases). V was pared by 4 bases and J by 2 bases, with 14 bases between. CDR1 and CDR2 from the germline V gene are MNHEY and SVGAGI. The CDR3 contains 15 residues. The CDR3 DNA is TGTGCCAGCAGTTGGGACTCCGGGGGAAACACTGAAGCTTTCTTT. It encodes CASSWDSGGNTEAFF.

V gene TRBV18 combines with J gene TRBJ2-1; 7 nucleotides agree with TRBD1. Looked up from germline, CDR1 is KGHSH and CDR2 is LQKENI. V lost 6 bases and J lost 8; bases outside the gene matches: 16. The CDR3 has 16 amino acids. The DNA for the CDR3 is TGTGCCAGCTCGCAAGATGACAGGGCCGACGTCGATGAGCAGTTCTTC. It yields the protein CASSQDDRADVDEQFF.

The chain employs TRBV18 and TRBJ1-2; TRBD1 matches at 9 bases. This CDR3 spans 12 amino acids. Germline V gene data show CDR1 as KGHSH and CDR2 as LQKENI. With V trimmed by 6 bases and J by 8 bases, 4 bases remained unmatched. This CDR3 reads CASSRDRDGYTF. The CDR3 nucleotides are TGTGCCAGCTCCCGGGACAGGGACGGCTACACCTTC.